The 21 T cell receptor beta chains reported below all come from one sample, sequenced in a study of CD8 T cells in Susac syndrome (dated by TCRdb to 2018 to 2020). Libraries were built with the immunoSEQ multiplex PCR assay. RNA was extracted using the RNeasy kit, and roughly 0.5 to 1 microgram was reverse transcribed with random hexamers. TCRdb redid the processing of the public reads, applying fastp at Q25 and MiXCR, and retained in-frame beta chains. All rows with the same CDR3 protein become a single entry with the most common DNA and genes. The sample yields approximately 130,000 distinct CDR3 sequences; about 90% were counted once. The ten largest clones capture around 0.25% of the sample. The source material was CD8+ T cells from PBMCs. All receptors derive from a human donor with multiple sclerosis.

CDR3 sequence reads: CASSFQGAGGYTF. Here the CDR3 DNA reads TGTGCCAGCAGTTTCCAGGGGGCGGGGGGCTACACCTTC. The V call is TRBV27, the J call TRBJ1-2; 8 bases map to TRBD1. There are 13 residues in the CDR3. Trimming removed 3 bases from V and 8 bases from J; junction bases left unmatched: 5. Looked up from germline, CDR1 is MNHEY and CDR2 is SMNVEV (reference sequence).

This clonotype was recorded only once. The CDR3 nucleotides are TGTGCCAGTAGTATGCGGCTAGCGGGAGGTTACGAGCAGTACTTC. Its protein is CASSMRLAGGYEQYF. V is TRBV19 and J is TRBJ2-7, with 11 bases aligning to TRBD2. Germline trimming cut 3 bases from V and 4 bases from J; bases unmatched to any gene: 5. The CDR3 runs to 15 residues. CDR1 and CDR2 from the germline V gene are LNHDA and SQIVND (reference sequence).

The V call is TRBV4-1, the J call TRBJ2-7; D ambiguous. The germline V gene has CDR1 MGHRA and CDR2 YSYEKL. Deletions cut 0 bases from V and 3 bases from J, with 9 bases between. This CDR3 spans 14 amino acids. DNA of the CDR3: TGCGCCAGCAGCCAAGATCTGGGGTACTACGAGCAGTACTTC. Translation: CASSQDLGYYEQYF.

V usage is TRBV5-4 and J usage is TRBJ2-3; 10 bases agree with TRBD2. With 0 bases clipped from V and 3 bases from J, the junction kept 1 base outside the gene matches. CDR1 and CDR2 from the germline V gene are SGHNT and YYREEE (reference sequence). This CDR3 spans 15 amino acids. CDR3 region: CASSLELAGTDTQYF. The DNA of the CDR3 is TGTGCCAGCAGCTTGGAACTAGCGGGAACAGATACGCAGTATTTT.

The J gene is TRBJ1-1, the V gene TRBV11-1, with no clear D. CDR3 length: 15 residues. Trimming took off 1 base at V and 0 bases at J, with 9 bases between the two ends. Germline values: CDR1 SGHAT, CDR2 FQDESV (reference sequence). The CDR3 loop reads CASSLEGLLNTEAFF. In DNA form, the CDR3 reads TGTGCCAGCAGCTTAGAGGGCCTCCTGAACACTGAAGCTTTCTTT.

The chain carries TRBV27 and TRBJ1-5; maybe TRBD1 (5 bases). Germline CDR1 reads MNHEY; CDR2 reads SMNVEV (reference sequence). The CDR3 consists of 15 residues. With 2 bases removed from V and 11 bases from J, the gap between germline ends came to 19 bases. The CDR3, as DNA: TGTGCCAGCAGTTTAATATCAGGGACTAGTGCAGCCCAGCATTTT. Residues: CASSLISGTSAAQHF.

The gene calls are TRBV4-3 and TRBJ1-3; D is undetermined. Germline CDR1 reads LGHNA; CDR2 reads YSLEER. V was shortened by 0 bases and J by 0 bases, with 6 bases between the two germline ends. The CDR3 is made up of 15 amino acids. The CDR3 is CASSQDQSSGNTIYF. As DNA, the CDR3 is TGCGCCAGCAGCCAAGACCAGTCCTCTGGAAACACCATATATTTT.

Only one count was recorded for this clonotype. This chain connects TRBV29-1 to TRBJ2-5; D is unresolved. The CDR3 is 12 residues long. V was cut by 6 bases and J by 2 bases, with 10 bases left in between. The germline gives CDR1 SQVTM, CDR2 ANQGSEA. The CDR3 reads CSVLTDQETQYF. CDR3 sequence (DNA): TGCAGCGTCCTGACTGATCAAGAGACCCAGTACTTC.

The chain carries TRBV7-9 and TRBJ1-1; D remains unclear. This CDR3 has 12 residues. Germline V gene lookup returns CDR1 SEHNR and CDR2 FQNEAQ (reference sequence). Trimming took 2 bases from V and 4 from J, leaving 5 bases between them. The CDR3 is CASSLKATEAFF. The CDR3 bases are TGTGCCAGCAGCTTAAAGGCCACTGAAGCTTTCTTT.

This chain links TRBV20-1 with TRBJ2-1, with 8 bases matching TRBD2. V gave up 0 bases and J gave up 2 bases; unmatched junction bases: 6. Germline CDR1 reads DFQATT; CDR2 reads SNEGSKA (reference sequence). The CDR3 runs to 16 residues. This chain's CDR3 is CSARDRVAGTYNEQFF. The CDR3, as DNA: TGCAGTGCTAGAGATAGAGTAGCGGGGACCTACAATGAGCAGTTCTTC.

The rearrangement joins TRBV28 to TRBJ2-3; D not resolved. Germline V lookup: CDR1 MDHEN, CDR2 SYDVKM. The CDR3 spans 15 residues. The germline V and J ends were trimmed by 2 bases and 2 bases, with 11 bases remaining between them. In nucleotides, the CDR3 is TGTGCCAGCAGTTTAGCAGGTTTATTCACAGATACGCAGTATTTT. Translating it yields CASSLAGLFTDTQYF.

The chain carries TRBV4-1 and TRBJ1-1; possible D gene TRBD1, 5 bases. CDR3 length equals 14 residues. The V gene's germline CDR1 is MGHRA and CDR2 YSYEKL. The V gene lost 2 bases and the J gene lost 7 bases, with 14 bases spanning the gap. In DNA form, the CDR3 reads TGCGCCAGCAGCCAATTAGAGTGGGACGTTGAAGCTTTCTTT. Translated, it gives CASSQLEWDVEAFF.

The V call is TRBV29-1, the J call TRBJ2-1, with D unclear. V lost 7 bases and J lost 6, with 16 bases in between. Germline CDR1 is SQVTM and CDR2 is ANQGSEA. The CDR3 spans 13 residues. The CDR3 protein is CSAPFHASNEQFF. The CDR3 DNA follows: TGCAGCGCTCCATTTCACGCTAGCAATGAGCAGTTCTTC.

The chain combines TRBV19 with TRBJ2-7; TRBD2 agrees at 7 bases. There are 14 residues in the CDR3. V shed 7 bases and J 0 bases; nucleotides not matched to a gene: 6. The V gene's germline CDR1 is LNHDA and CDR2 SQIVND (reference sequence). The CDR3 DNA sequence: TGTGCCAGTAAACTAGCGAGTAGCTCCTACGAGCAGTACTTC. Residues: CASKLASSSYEQYF. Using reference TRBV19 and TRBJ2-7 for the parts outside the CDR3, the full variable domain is DGGITQSPKYLFRKEGQNVTLSCEQNLNHDAMYWYRQDPGQGLRLIYYSQIVNDFQKGDIAEGYSVSREKKESFPLTVTSAQKNPTAFYLCASKLASSSYEQYFGPGTRLTVT.

CDR3 nucleotide sequence: TGTGCCAGCAGCTACTTACTAGCGGGGAGCTTCTACGAGCAGTACTTC. Residues: CASSYLLAGSFYEQYF. J is TRBJ2-7 and V is TRBV3-1; TRBD2 aligns across 10 bases. Per the germline V gene, CDR1 is LGHDT and CDR2 is YNNKEL (reference sequence). This CDR3 has 16 amino acids. The junction had 10 bases not matched to a gene; V was cut back by 5 bases and J by 3 bases.

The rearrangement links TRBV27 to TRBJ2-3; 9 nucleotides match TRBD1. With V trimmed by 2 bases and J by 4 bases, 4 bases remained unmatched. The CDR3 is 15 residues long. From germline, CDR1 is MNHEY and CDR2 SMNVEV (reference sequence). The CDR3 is CASSLAGQGPDTQYF. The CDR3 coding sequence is TGTGCCAGCAGTTTAGCGGGACAGGGCCCAGATACGCAGTATTTT.

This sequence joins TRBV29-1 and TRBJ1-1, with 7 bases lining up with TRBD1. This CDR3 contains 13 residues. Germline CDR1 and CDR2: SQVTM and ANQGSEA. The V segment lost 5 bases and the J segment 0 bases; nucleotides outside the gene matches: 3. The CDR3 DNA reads TGCAGCGTTTTGACAGGGATGAACACTGAAGCTTTCTTT. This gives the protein CSVLTGMNTEAFF.

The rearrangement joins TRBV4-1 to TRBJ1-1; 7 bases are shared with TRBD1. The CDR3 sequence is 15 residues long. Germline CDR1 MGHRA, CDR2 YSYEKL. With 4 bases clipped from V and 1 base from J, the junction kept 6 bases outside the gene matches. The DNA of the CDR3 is TGCGCCAGCAGCCCTGAGGGGACAGAGAACACTGAAGCTTTCTTT. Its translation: CASSPEGTENTEAFF.

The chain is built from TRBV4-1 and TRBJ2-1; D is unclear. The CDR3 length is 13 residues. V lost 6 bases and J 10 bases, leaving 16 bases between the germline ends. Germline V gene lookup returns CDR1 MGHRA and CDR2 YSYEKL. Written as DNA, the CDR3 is TGCGCCAGCAGATCTCACGGTCAGATGGAGCAGTTCTTC. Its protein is CASRSHGQMEQFF.

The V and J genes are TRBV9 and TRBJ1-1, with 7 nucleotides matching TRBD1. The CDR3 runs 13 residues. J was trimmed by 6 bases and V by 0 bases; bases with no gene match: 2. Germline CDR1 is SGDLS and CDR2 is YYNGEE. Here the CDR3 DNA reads TGTGCCAGCAGCGTAGACAGGGGCCCTGAAGCTTTCTTT. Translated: CASSVDRGPEAFF.

This chain's CDR3 is CASSVDLGNYGYTF. The CDR3 coding sequence is TGTGCCAGCAGCGTGGACCTTGGGAACTATGGCTACACCTTC. The chain joins TRBV5-8 to TRBJ1-2; D is ambiguous. Germline CDR1 is SGHTS and CDR2 is YDEGEE. CDR3 size: 14 residues. Trimming cost V 4 bases and J 2 bases, with 12 bases left between them.